A single sample is the source of the 24 T cell receptor beta chains below, sequenced in a study of T cell repertoires in ileal Crohn's disease. Time point given: neoterminal ileum biopsy at postoperative endoscopy, about 6 months after surgery. The repertoire was sequenced with immunoSEQ multiplex PCR; TCRdb's copy has only in-frame clones and lacks some. The data contain fewer than 8,000 clones, approximately 74% of them singletons. Sequenced: ileal tissue. These receptors were taken from an adult with Crohn's disease.

This sequence joins TRBV5-6 and TRBJ2-5; 11 positions match TRBD2. The ends lost 5 bases at V and 3 bases at J; junction bases unmatched: 6. This CDR3 is 15 amino acids long. Germline values: CDR1 SGHDT, CDR2 YYEEEE. CDR3 sequence (DNA): TGTGCCAGCAGTTCAACTAGCGGGGGTGAAGAGACCCAGTACTTC. The encoded protein is CASSSTSGGEETQYF.

The gene calls are TRBV18 and TRBJ1-1; D gene unclear. The ends were cut back, 4 bases at V and 8 bases at J, with 11 bases in the middle. The CDR3 totals 12 residues. Germline V gene lookup returns CDR1 KGHSH and CDR2 LQKENI. The CDR3 sequence: CASSLQKEEAFF. The CDR3 DNA reads as TGTGCCAGCTCACTTCAGAAGGAGGAAGCTTTCTTT. Filled out from reference TRBV18 and TRBJ1-1, the complete variable domain reads NAGVMQNPRHLVRRRGQEARLRCSPMKGHSHVYWYRQLPEEGLKFMVYLQKENIIDESGMPKERFSAEFPKEGPSILRIQQVVRGDSAAYFCASSLQKEEAFFGQGTRLTVV.

V and J are TRBV2 and TRBJ2-1; D uncertain. The CDR3 totals 16 residues. In germline, CDR1 is SNHLY, CDR2 FYNNEI. V lost 8 bases, J lost 0 bases, and 17 bases lay in between. CDR3 sequence (DNA): TGTGCCAGCGGAAGACTCCAATCGATCTCCTACAATGAGCAGTTCTTC. Its translation: CASGRLQSISYNEQFF.

This chain joins TRBV18 and TRBJ2-1; 10 bases are shared with TRBD2. Germline V CDR1 and CDR2: KGHSH, LQKENI. Losses at the gene ends were 3 bases for V and 9 bases for J; bases not matched to a gene: 11. This CDR3 region has 16 residues. The CDR3: CASSPSSGTSEGEQFF. As DNA, the CDR3 is TGTGCCAGCTCACCGTCTTCCGGGACTAGCGAAGGTGAGCAGTTCTTC.

The genes are TRBV5-8 and TRBJ2-5; TRBD1 agrees at 8 bases. The V gene's germline CDR1 is SGHTS and CDR2 YDEGEE. The CDR3 contains 14 residues. J was trimmed by 4 bases and V by 5 bases; bases with no gene match: 7. The CDR3 protein is CASSLRDRSETQYF. The CDR3 DNA reads as TGTGCCAGCAGTCTTCGGGACAGGTCAGAGACCCAGTACTTC.

In its sample, this clone was seen a few times. The rearrangement links TRBV2 to TRBJ1-2, with unresolved D. CDR1 and CDR2 (germline): SNHLY, FYNNEI. The CDR3 is 14 amino acids. V lost 0 bases, J lost 4 bases, and 9 bases lay in between. For the CDR3, the DNA is TGTGCCAGCAGTGAAGCCGGGATTTTCTATGGCTACACCTTC. Translated, it gives CASSEAGIFYGYTF.

This clone appeared a few times. The rearrangement uses TRBV5-6 and TRBJ1-3; D uncertain. Trimming removed 2 bases at V and 1 base at J, with 13 bases between. CDR1 and CDR2 (germline): SGHDT, YYEEEE. The CDR3 has 16 amino acids. In DNA form, the CDR3 reads TGTGCCAGCAGCTTCCGACACACCGCTTCTGGAAACACCATATATTTT. Translating gives CASSFRHTASGNTIYF.

The J gene is TRBJ2-5, the V gene TRBV5-4; no clear D. Per the germline V gene, CDR1 is SGHNT and CDR2 is YYREEE (reference sequence). CDR3 length: 14 amino acids. The V end lost 2 bases, the J end lost 5 bases, and 13 bases lay between the germline ends. The CDR3 loop is CASSFRSRAETQYF. The CDR3 DNA sequence: TGTGCCAGCAGCTTCAGGTCCCGAGCCGAGACCCAGTACTTC.

The genes are TRBV11-2 and TRBJ2-3; the match to TRBD2 covers 8 bases. The CDR3 totals 14 residues. The ends lost 3 bases at V and 7 bases at J; junction bases unmatched: 6. CDR1 and CDR2 from the germline V gene are SGHAT and FQNNGV. CDR3 DNA sequence: TGTGCCAGCAGCTTCGGCGGGGGGAGCCATACGCAGTATTTT. Protein product: CASSFGGGSHTQYF.

Only one count was recorded for this clone. CDR3 in amino acids: CSVVILEKLFF. CDR3 nucleotides: TGCAGCGTTGTAATCCTTGAAAAACTGTTTTTT. The rearrangement joins TRBV29-1 to TRBJ1-4; no clear D gene. This CDR3 has 11 residues. V lost 4 bases and J lost 7, with 7 bases in between. Germline V gives CDR1 SQVTM, CDR2 ANQGSEA.

The chain couples TRBV28 to TRBJ1-3, with 8 nucleotides matching TRBD1. The CDR3 length is 14 residues. The trim removed 8 bases at V and 4 bases at J, leaving 7 bases unmatched. Germline values: CDR1 MDHEN, CDR2 SYDVKM. Written as DNA, the CDR3 is TGTGCCAGCGGACAGGGTATAATCGGAAACACCATATATTTT. Amino acids: CASGQGIIGNTIYF.

The CDR3 nucleotides are TGTGCCAGCAGCTCTCTCCTCTCTGGGGCCAACGTCCTGACTTTC. Translating it yields CASSSLLSGANVLTF. This chain uses TRBV7-2 with TRBJ2-6; D call uncertain. The germline V gene has CDR1 SGHTA and CDR2 FQGNSA. This CDR3 contains 15 residues. Trimming removed 4 bases at V and 0 bases at J, with 7 bases between. The full variable domain, its missing parts supplied by reference TRBV7-2 and TRBJ2-6, is GAGVSQSPSNKVTEKGKDVELRCDPISGHTALYWYRQSLGQGLEFLIYFQGNSAPDKSGLPSDRFSAERTGGSVSTLTIQRTQQEDSAVYLCASSSLLSGANVLTFGAGSRLTVL.

The chain recombines TRBV4-2 with TRBJ2-7; a possible D gene is TRBD1 (6 bases). V lost 3 bases, J lost 6 bases, and 12 bases lay in between. Per the germline V gene, CDR1 is LGHNA and CDR2 is YNFKEQ. The CDR3 contains 13 residues. The CDR3 loop is CASSQDRAFEQYF. The CDR3, as DNA: TGTGCCAGCAGCCAGGACAGAGCCTTCGAGCAGTACTTC.

The chain uses TRBV5-1 and TRBJ2-5; 7 positions match TRBD1. CDR3 size: 15 residues. V shed 4 bases and J 0 bases; nucleotides not matched to a gene: 6. Per germline, CDR1 SGHRS and CDR2 YFSETQ. The CDR3 DNA follows: TGCGCCAGCAGCCGGACAGGAGTGTACCAAGAGACCCAGTACTTC. Amino acid sequence: CASSRTGVYQETQYF. The variable domain in full, completed from reference TRBV5-1 and TRBJ2-5, reads KAGVTQTPRYLIKTRGQQVTLSCSPISGHRSVSWYQQTPGQGLQFLFEYFSETQRNKGNFPGRFSGRQFSNSRSEMNVSTLELGDSALYLCASSRTGVYQETQYFGPGTRLLVL.

This chain uses TRBV4-2 with TRBJ2-3; D remains ambiguous. This CDR3 is built from 16 residues. CDR1 is LGHNA, CDR2 YNFKEQ, per germline. Trimming shortened V by 1 base and J by 5 bases, and 16 bases separated the two germline ends. Written as DNA, the CDR3 is TGTGCCAGCAGCCAAGCTGGTAGTCGCTCGGGAGATACGCAGTATTTT. It codes for CASSQAGSRSGDTQYF.

A single count supports this clone. The chain has TRBV30 and TRBJ1-5; 7 nucleotides agree with TRBD1. Per germline, CDR1 GTSNPN and CDR2 SVGIG (reference sequence). This CDR3 is 13 amino acids long. Germline trimming cut 5 bases from V and 5 bases from J; bases unmatched to any gene: 6. This CDR3 is CAWSLDRDQPQHF. The CDR3 DNA follows: TGTGCCTGGTCTCTCGACAGGGATCAGCCCCAGCATTTT.

The chain joins TRBV5-5 to TRBJ1-4; D gene unclear. Germline loops: CDR1 SGHKS, CDR2 YYEKEE (reference sequence). Trimming removed 5 bases at V and 5 bases at J, with 4 bases between. The CDR3 is made up of 11 amino acids. The CDR3 spells CASSLNEKLFF. The CDR3 nucleotides are TGTGCCAGCAGTCTAAATGAAAAACTGTTTTTT. Drawing the rest from reference TRBV5-5 and TRBJ1-4, the complete variable domain is DAGVTQSPTHLIKTRGQQVTLRCSPISGHKSVSWYQQVLGQGPQFIFQYYEKEERGRGNFPDRFSARQFPNYSSELNVNALLLGDSALYLCASSLNEKLFFGSGTQLSVL.

In its sample, this clone was seen a few times. The CDR3 is CASSFLQGGGGSGEYF. The CDR3 bases are TGTGCCAGCAGTTTTTTACAGGGAGGGGGAGGTTCGGGCGAGTACTTC. V gene TRBV28 combines with J gene TRBJ2-7, with TRBD2 as a possible D gene (7 bases). V was pared by 3 bases and J by 11 bases, with 26 bases between. The CDR3 covers 16 residues. Germline V CDR1 and CDR2: MDHEN, SYDVKM.

This chain links TRBV30 with TRBJ1-5, with D hard to call. Germline assignment: CDR1 GTSNPN and CDR2 SVGIG (reference sequence). CDR3 length equals 13 residues. Trimming left V 3 bases short and J 1 base short, with 7 bases between. The CDR3 protein is CAWSLKSNQPQHF. CDR3 nucleotides: TGTGCCTGGAGCTTAAAAAGCAATCAGCCCCAGCATTTT.

The rearrangement joins TRBV7-9 to TRBJ1-6; D remains ambiguous. This CDR3 has 14 residues. Germline CDR1 is SEHNR and CDR2 is FQNEAQ (reference sequence). Trimming took 2 bases from V and 6 from J, leaving 8 bases between them. DNA of the CDR3: TGTGCCAGCAGCTTACCGGGTTCTAATTCACCCCTCCACTTT. This gives the protein CASSLPGSNSPLHF. Looking up the rest from reference TRBV7-9 and TRBJ1-6 gives the full variable domain: DTGVSQNPRHKITKRGQNVTFRCDPISEHNRLYWYRQTLGQGPEFLTYFQNEAQLEKSRLLSDRFSAERPKGSFSTLEIQRTEQGDSAMYLCASSLPGSNSPLHFGNGTRLTVT.

The CDR3 sequence is CASSEQGISSPLHF. The CDR3 region has the DNA TGTGCCAGCAGTGAACAGGGGATTAGTTCACCCCTCCACTTT. This chain links TRBV2 with TRBJ1-6, with D tentatively TRBD1 (6 bases). The V and J ends lost 2 bases and 9 bases respectively, with 11 bases between them. Germline loops: CDR1 SNHLY, CDR2 FYNNEI. The CDR3 is 14 amino acids.

This sequence joins TRBV27 and TRBJ2-3; 9 nucleotides line up with TRBD2. Germline-derived CDR1 and CDR2 are MNHEY and SMNVEV (reference sequence). The V and J ends lost 1 base and 4 bases, in that order; junction bases with no gene match: 3. The CDR3 extends over 15 amino acids. DNA for the CDR3: TGTGCCAGCAGTTTATTAGCGGGGGTAGCAGATACGCAGTATTTT. Amino acids: CASSLLAGVADTQYF.

The gene calls are TRBV2 and TRBJ2-5; TRBD2 aligns across 11 bases. There are 15 residues in the CDR3. The V segment lost 6 bases and the J segment 7 bases; nucleotides outside the gene matches: 10. The germline CDR1 and CDR2 sequences are SNHLY and FYNNEI. This CDR3 is CASSPGTSGGGTQYF. The CDR3 nucleotides are TGTGCCAGCAGCCCCGGGACTAGCGGTGGGGGGACCCAGTACTTC.

This chain connects TRBV6-1 to TRBJ1-3; D unresolved. This CDR3 contains 15 residues. The V end was cut by 4 bases, the J end by 0 bases, with 10 bases between. Germline CDR1 MNHNS, CDR2 SASEGT. CDR3 in DNA: TGTGCCAGCAGTGTAAACTTCCCCTCTGGAAACACCATATATTTT. It is translated as CASSVNFPSGNTIYF.